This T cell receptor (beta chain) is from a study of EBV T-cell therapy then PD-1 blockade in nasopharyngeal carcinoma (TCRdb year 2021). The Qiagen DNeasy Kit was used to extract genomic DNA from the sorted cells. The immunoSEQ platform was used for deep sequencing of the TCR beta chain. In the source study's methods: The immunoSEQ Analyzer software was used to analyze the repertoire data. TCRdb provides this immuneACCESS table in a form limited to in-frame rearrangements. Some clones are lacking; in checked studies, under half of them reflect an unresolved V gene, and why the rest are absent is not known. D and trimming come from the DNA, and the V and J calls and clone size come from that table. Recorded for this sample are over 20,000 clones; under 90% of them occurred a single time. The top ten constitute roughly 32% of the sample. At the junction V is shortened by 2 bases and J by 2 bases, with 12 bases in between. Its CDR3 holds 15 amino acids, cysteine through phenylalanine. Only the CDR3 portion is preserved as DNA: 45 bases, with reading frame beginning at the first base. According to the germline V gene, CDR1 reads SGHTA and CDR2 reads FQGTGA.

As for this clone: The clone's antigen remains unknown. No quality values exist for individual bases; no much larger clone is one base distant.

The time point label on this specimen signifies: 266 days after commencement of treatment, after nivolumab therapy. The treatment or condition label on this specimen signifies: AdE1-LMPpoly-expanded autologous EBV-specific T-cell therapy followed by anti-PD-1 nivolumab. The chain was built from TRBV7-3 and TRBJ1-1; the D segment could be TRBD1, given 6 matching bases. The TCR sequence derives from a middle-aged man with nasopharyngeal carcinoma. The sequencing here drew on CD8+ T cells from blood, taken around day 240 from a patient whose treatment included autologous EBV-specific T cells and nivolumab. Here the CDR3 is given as CASSLGGYVNTEAFF. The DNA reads TGTGCCAGCAGCTTAGGGGGCTATGTAAACACTGAAGCTTTCTTT.